This entry lists 10 T cell receptor beta chains sequenced from one sample in a study of PD-1 blockade in mismatch repair-deficient tumors. Sequenced by immunoSEQ multiplex PCR; TCRdb stores in-frame clones only, minus some. The sample has approximately 25,000 clones; 83% are singletons. The sequencing used peripheral blood, collected 12 weeks after starting pembrolizumab. The source of these receptors is an adult with mismatch repair-deficient cancer.

This sequence joins TRBV7-8 and TRBJ2-1; TRBD2 matches 12 bases. Germline V gene sequence: CDR1 SGHVS, CDR2 FQNEAQ. This CDR3 has 16 residues. V shed 2 bases and J 8 bases; nucleotides not matched to a gene: 7. DNA for the CDR3: TGTGCCAGCAGCTTATTTCTAGGGACTAGCGGGCATGAGCAGTTCTTC. Protein product: CASSLFLGTSGHEQFF.

The V and J genes are TRBV5-4 and TRBJ2-1; maybe TRBD2 (6 bases). Germline CDR1 SGHNT, CDR2 YYREEE (reference sequence). Trimming pared 2 bases from V and 4 bases from J, leaving 13 bases between. This CDR3 is built from 15 residues. CDR3 DNA: TGTGCCAGCAGCTTCGGCTTGGCGGGGTACAATGAGCAGTTCTTC. It encodes CASSFGLAGYNEQFF.

This clone is a singleton in its sample. The chain employs TRBV10-3 and TRBJ2-3, with D possibly being TRBD2 (6 bases). Trimming pared 3 bases from V and 5 bases from J, leaving 9 bases between. The CDR3 has 13 amino acids. CDR1 is ENHRY, CDR2 SYGVKD, per germline. As DNA, the CDR3 is TGTGCCATCAGTGAAGACGGGGGAGATACGCAGTATTTT. Its translation is CAISEDGGDTQYF.

The chain carries TRBV29-1 and TRBJ2-5; 8 bases are shared with TRBD1. Losses at the gene ends were 6 bases for V and 4 bases for J; bases not matched to a gene: 7. The CDR3 runs to 13 residues. The germline V gene encodes CDR1 SQVTM and CDR2 ANQGSEA. The CDR3 DNA reads as TGCAGCGTCCCCGACAGGGGAGCAGAGACCCAGTACTTC. It is translated as CSVPDRGAETQYF. The complete variable domain, with remaining parts taken from reference TRBV29-1 and TRBJ2-5, reads SAVISQKPSRDICQRGTSLTIQCQVDSQVTMMFWYRQQPGQSLTLIATANQGSEATYESGFVIDKFPISRPNLTFSTLTVSNMSPEDSSIYLCSVPDRGAETQYFGPGTRLLVL.

The CDR3 region has the DNA TGTGCCAGCAGCTTGGGGCGGGAGCAGTTCTTC. This translates into CASSLGREQFF. The rearrangement uses TRBV5-6 and TRBJ2-1; D not certain. V dropped 0 bases and J dropped 10 bases, with 5 bases sitting between them. The CDR3 extends over 11 amino acids. Germline V gene lookup returns CDR1 SGHDT and CDR2 YYEEEE.

Here the CDR3 DNA reads TGTGCCAGTAGTACACAGCACCCCGGGACGCCTTTCTTT. Its protein product is CASSTQHPGTPFF. V and J are TRBV19 and TRBJ1-1, with D possibly being TRBD1 (5 bases). With 4 bases removed from V and 12 bases from J, the gap between germline ends came to 18 bases. Per germline, CDR1 LNHDA and CDR2 SQIVND (reference sequence). The CDR3 is 13 amino acids.

This clone was detected only once. This chain links TRBV10-3 with TRBJ2-5; TRBD1 is a possible D gene (6 bases). The germline V gene has CDR1 ENHRY and CDR2 SYGVKD. This CDR3 has 15 residues. Between the trimmed V and J ends, which lost 3 bases and 5 bases, there was a span of 16 bases. DNA of the CDR3: TGTGCCATCAGTGACCCAGACAGGCAGGGGGAGACCCAGTACTTC. Amino acids: CAISDPDRQGETQYF.

The chain is built from TRBV5-1 and TRBJ2-1; 7 bases agree with TRBD2. The length of the CDR3 is 12 residues. The ends lost 5 bases at V and 8 bases at J; junction bases unmatched: 4. Per the germline V gene, CDR1 is SGHRS and CDR2 is YFSETQ. CDR3 sequence (DNA): TGCGCCAGCAGGGCTAGCGGAGATGAGCAGTTCTTC. Translating gives CASRASGDEQFF.

The V call is TRBV9, the J call TRBJ1-2; D gene ambiguous. Germline CDR1 is SGDLS and CDR2 is YYNGEE. This CDR3 contains 12 residues. V was shortened by 6 bases and J by 8 bases, with 14 bases between the two germline ends. The CDR3, as DNA: TGTGCCAGCATCGACCGGGTGGGCGGCTACACCTTC. Its protein is CASIDRVGGYTF.

The chain uses TRBV27 and TRBJ1-2; 12 nucleotides align to TRBD1. Trimming removed 6 bases from V and 3 bases from J; junction bases left unmatched: 5. Germline V gene lookup returns CDR1 MNHEY and CDR2 SMNVEV (reference sequence). The CDR3 covers 15 residues. In nucleotides, the CDR3 is TGTGCCAGCAGCCCCGGGACAGGGGGCGACTATGGCTACACCTTC. Translating gives CASSPGTGGDYGYTF.